This TCR beta chain was recovered during a study of blood T cell repertoires in COVID-19. Across the study: COVID-19 samples, acute and convalescent, were from the United States, Italy and Spain. PBMCs, B-cell-depleted T cells, or T cells were the source of the cDNA or gDNA that made up the material.

Original processing notes: Nucleated cell number was recorded as an estimate derived from reference gene primer amplification. Only in-frame clones appear in the TCRdb table, and some are missing; sequencing was by immunoSEQ multiplex PCR. The V and J calls and clone size are taken from that table; D and trimming were inferred from the DNA. The data hold roughly 330,000 clones, with roughly 90% observed a single time. There are 16 residues in the CDR3. CDR1 and CDR2 from the germline V gene are MGHRA and YSYEKL. The V segment lost 5 bases and the J segment 0 bases; nucleotides outside the gene matches: 9.

The V and J genes are TRBV4-1 and TRBJ2-7; TRBD1 aligns across 8 bases. The clonotype comes from a man aged 18 to 29 who had recovered from COVID-19. The sequencing sample was made of peripheral blood. The CDR3 DNA follows: TGCGCCAGCAGCATCCCCGGGACAGGCGCCTCCTACGAGCAGTACTTC. Protein: CASSIPGTGASYEQYF.